This T cell receptor beta chain was profiled in a study of blood T cells in healthy people across ages (dated by TCRdb to the mid-2010s). As for the study more broadly: Template switching captured roughly one uniquely barcoded TCR beta cDNA molecule per two T cells in model experiments. Using deep sequencing normalized with unique cDNA molecular identifiers, the study measured how TCR beta repertoire diversity changes with age. Donors were grouped into four age groups: young (average 16 years), middle-aged (about 40), aged (around 60) and long-lived (approximately 82). Donors of different ages were randomly distributed across sequencing lanes to avoid experimental bias. Two additional independent replicas of 1 million unique cDNA reads from the same blood draw were analyzed for two donors (one aged 18 to 30 and one aged 80 or older).

Reading from cysteine to phenylalanine, the CDR3 counts 14 amino acids. Just the 42-base CDR3 DNA is kept, in frame starting at base 1. Systemically healthy Caucasian individuals from Russia, 35 to 40 in total and aged roughly 6 to 100 years, were included as donors. Approximately 9.3 milliliters of peripheral blood were collected from each donor into EDTA-treated Vacutainer tubes. Ficoll-Paque density-gradient centrifugation was used to isolate PBMCs, with at least 6.5 million per sample. Total RNA was extracted from PBMCs with Trizol reagent, with at least 5.5 micrograms obtained per sample. For every donor, an aliquot of PBMCs went through flow cytometry to measure the percentages of naive CD45RAhigh/CD27high T cells. Broader findings and caveats from the paper: Since profiling was done on bulk unsorted PBMCs, naive and antigen-experienced compartments could not be conclusively compared. The long-lived group showed more naive CD4+ T cells, fewer expanded clones and increased TCR diversity than the aged group, suggesting age selection. Because the CMV infection status of the donors was unknown, age-related changes in expanded clonotypes may potentially have been confounded. Estimates of total diversity based on one million sequenced T cells were considered lower bounds and underestimates. As age increased, observed TCR beta diversity per million T cells dropped in a roughly linear way, and a significant reduction was already evident by age 40. A strong correlation was found between observed TCR beta diversity and the percentage of naive T cells measured by flow cytometry.

The protocol used for the library was 5' RACE. The instrument was an Illumina HiSeq 2500. A second PCR of roughly 7 to 12 cycles was performed with a sample-barcoded 5' primer and a J-beta primer mix. A unique molecular identifier was introduced onto each TCR beta cDNA molecule by a template-switch 5' adaptor carrying 12 random nucleotides. Each sample yielded at least 2.5 million CDR3-containing paired-end reads. The Mint cDNA synthesis kit, primed by a TRBC-specific oligonucleotide, was used to synthesize first-strand cDNA from all RNA. After uracil-DNA glycosylase treatment, a first 18-cycle PCR used universal primers M1SS and BC2_uni_R on all cDNA. Turning to the authors' computational methods: Each sample was normalized by randomly selecting 1 million high-quality reads, each carrying a distinct molecular identifier. Reads sharing molecular identifiers were discarded rather than binned into consensus sequences. MiTCR, with a Q25 quality threshold and the strictest error-elimination algorithm, was used for CDR3 identification, clonotype clustering and error correction. Lower-bound total TCR beta diversity was estimated with a nonparametric unseen species model using Euler transformation. TCRdb reprocessing: public reads trimmed at Q25 with fastp, clones called with MiXCR, in-frame beta chains kept. Identical CDR3 protein sequences are pooled into one entry, listed with their most common genes and DNA. TCRdb, not the authors, supplied the V and J calls. The sample yields around 900,000 distinct CDR3 sequences; around 26% were counted once. The top ten clones comprise 17% of the sample.

There are a few counts of this clonotype. What antigen it recognizes has not been identified. It has no much larger one-base neighbor in the sample; base qualities were not kept. The chain uses TRBV21-1 and TRBJ2-5; the table gives TRBD1 as D, unverified against the DNA. TRBV21-1 is a known pseudogene. This TCR derives from a woman older than 75 in good health. The sample was blood. The sequence in DNA is TGTGCCAGCAAAGGGCGGGGGCCGGAAGAGACCCAGTACTTC. Its translation reads: CASKGRGPEETQYF.